This T cell receptor beta chain was obtained from a study of cytomegalovirus exposure and HLA in healthy donors. V was trimmed by 7 bases and J by 3 bases, leaving 9 bases between them. The CDR3 contains 11 residues. Per the germline V gene, CDR1 is SQVTM and CDR2 is ANQGSEA. PCR primers comprised 60 Vbeta and 13 Jbeta primers. As originally analysed: There were about 80 million unique TCR beta chains by a later count, and around 10 million of them were shared. The protocol was immunoSEQ multiplex PCR, while the TCRdb copy is restricted to in-frame clones and leaves out a portion. That table gives V, J and clone size, and the DNA gave D and trimming. The sample has 100,000 or so clones; 69% are singletons. About this clone: The antigen is undetermined.

Study-wide points: Within a later analysis, the majority of CMV-associated TCR beta chains appeared HLA-restricted. In a later analysis, a genetic analysis reported fewer productive-TCR N-insertions in an Asian-associated ancestry cluster than the cohort average.

The source material was PBMCs. This chain joins TRBV29-1 and TRBJ2-5; TRBD1 is a possible D gene (6 bases). The origin of this receptor is a man aged 30 to 39 in good health and CMV-seronegative. CDR3 coding DNA: TGCAGCGCCCGGACAGAAGAGACCCAGTACTTC. This encodes CSARTEETQYF.